This T cell receptor (beta chain) was sequenced in a study of blood T cell repertoires in COVID-19. Study in general: Whether acute or convalescent, the COVID-19 samples came from the United States, Italy and Spain.

Clones were sequenced by immunoSEQ multiplex PCR, and TCRdb holds only the in-frame ones, with some missing. The sample lists roughly 81,000 clones, more than 70% occurring once. V shed 4 bases, J shed 4 bases, and the junction held 7 bases outside the gene matches. CDR3 length: 15 amino acids. Per germline, CDR1 SGHAT and CDR2 FQNNGV. This TCR derives from a man aged 80 or over with active or convalescent COVID-19. The V gene is TRBV11-2, the J gene TRBJ1-2, with 9 nucleotides matching TRBD1. The sequencing input was peripheral blood. The CDR3 spells CASSSNRGQSYGYTF. As DNA, the CDR3 is TGTGCCAGCAGCTCGAACAGGGGGCAGAGCTATGGCTACACCTTC.